This entry is about one T cell receptor beta chain. Its antigen is undetermined. These data are taken from a study of cytomegalovirus exposure and HLA in healthy donors. Study-wide results and caveats: CMV serostatus alone was available as immune exposure information. Later analysis found that TCR beta chains associated with HLA were more clonally expanded than other, equally common chains.

The PCR contained 60 Vbeta and 13 Jbeta primers. The protocol was immunoSEQ multiplex PCR, while the TCRdb copy is restricted to in-frame clones and leaves out a portion. Altogether 130,000 to 150,000 clones are present, 70% to 85% being singletons, with the ten largest covering 4% to 5%. Between the trimmed V and J ends, which lost 0 bases and 3 bases, there was a span of 12 bases. This CDR3 has 15 amino acids. Germline V gene lookup returns CDR1 SGHRS and CDR2 YFSETQ. The sequencing sample was made of PBMCs. The chain joins TRBV5-1 to TRBJ1-1; D remains ambiguous. The receptor was isolated from a man aged 35-49 years in good health and CMV-seropositive. The DNA of the CDR3 is TGCGCCAGCAGCTTGGCCTCCAGGCGGGACACTGAAGCTTTCTTT. It is translated as CASSLASRRDTEAFF.